This T cell receptor beta chain emerged from a study of blood T cell repertoires in COVID-19. Study-wide background: Whether acute or convalescent, the COVID-19 samples came from the United States, Italy and Spain. PBMCs, B-cell-depleted T cells, or T cells were the source of the cDNA or gDNA that made up the material.

Categorization into cohorts depended on clinical history that participants reported. The junction had 12 bases not matched to a gene; V was cut back by 5 bases and J by 2 bases. CDR1 is ENHRY and CDR2 is SYGVKD in the germline V gene. CDR3 length equals 17 residues. How the authors handled the data: Reference gene primers were amplified, and this amplification served to estimate nucleated cell counts. Data came from immunoSEQ multiplex PCR; TCRdb stores just in-frame clones and leaves some out. The DNA gave D and trimming, while V, J and clone size come from that table. The repertoire holds a few hundred thousand clones, 80% to 90% seen once, with about 5% in the top ten.

Sequencing input: PBMCs or T cells enriched from blood (not recorded which). This clonotype was obtained from a man aged 25 to 40 who had recovered from COVID-19. The chain couples TRBV10-3 to TRBJ2-5; TRBD2 matches at 9 bases. The CDR3 sequence: CAISRTSTAGGQETQYF. In DNA, the CDR3 is TGTGCCATCAGTAGAACGAGTACAGCGGGGGGACAAGAGACCCAGTACTTC.